This is a list of T cell receptor beta chains from one sample in a study of PD-1 blockade in mismatch repair-deficient tumors. Produced via immunoSEQ multiplex PCR; TCRdb's table is partial and in-frame only. The sample lists roughly 120,000 clones, about nine tenths occurring once. Sequenced here: peripheral blood, sampled approximately 70 weeks after starting pembrolizumab. The receptors stem from an adult with mismatch repair-deficient cancer. Each CDR3 is given with its conserved first and last residue. A D gene is named only where the DNA matches it firmly. Some rows have no size entry. The others give once, few or many, or a class for an expanded clone.

d_call,v_call,j_call,clone_size,cdr3_nt,cdr3_aa
-,TRBV19,TRBJ1-5,once,TGTGCCAGCTCTAGGCGGGCTTCTCTTGTCGATCAGCCCCAGCATTTT,CASSRRASLVDQPQHF
-,TRBV7-6,TRBJ2-7,-,TGTGCCAGCAGCTTTGAACAGTCCTACGAGCAGTACTTC,CASSFEQSYEQYF
-,TRBV29-1,TRBJ2-5,-,TGCAGCTCTCTCACAGGGTTACAAGAGACCCAGTACTTC,CSSLTGLQETQYF
-,TRBV4-1,TRBJ1-3,-,TGCGCCAGCAGCCAAGGACCATTCTCTGGAAACACCATATATTTT,CASSQGPFSGNTIYF
-,TRBV11-2,TRBJ1-4,-,TGTGCCAGCAGCTCATCACATGAAAAACTGTTTTTT,CASSSSHEKLFF
-,TRBV10-3,TRBJ1-2,-,TGTGCCATCAGTGAGTCGATAGGGACGGGGAACTATGGCTACACCTTC,CAISESIGTGNYGYTF
TRBD2,TRBV19,TRBJ2-2,-,TGTGCCAGTAACTACTTGGGCGGTTCACGGCGGGAGATTGATACCGGGGAGCTGTTTTTT,CASNYLGGSRREIDTGELFF
-,TRBV5-4,TRBJ2-7,-,TGTGCCAGCAGCCTGGGATGGGGGACCTACGAGCAGTACTTC,CASSLGWGTYEQYF
-,TRBV7-8,TRBJ2-7,-,TGTGCCAGCAGTCCCTGGACAGAACTGAGGGAGCAGTACTTC,CASSPWTELREQYF
TRBD1,TRBV4-3,TRBJ2-7,-,TGCGCCAGCAGCCAATCTGGGACAGGAGGACGTCAGTACTTC,CASSQSGTGGRQYF
TRBD1,TRBV4-1,TRBJ1-4,-,TGCGCCAGCAGCCAGGAGACAGGGTCAAAACTGTTTTTT,CASSQETGSKLFF
-,TRBV6-6,TRBJ2-5,once,TGTGCCAGCAGTTACTCGGGGATAGAGACCCAGTACTTC,CASSYSGIETQYF
-,TRBV10-1,TRBJ2-3,-,TGCGCCAGCAGTGAAGGGACAGAGACTTTTCGACTAGCAGATACGCAGTATTTT,CASSEGTETFRLADTQYF
TRBD1,TRBV7-8,TRBJ2-1,few,TGTGCCAGCAGCCGGGGACAGGGTGGGCAGTTCTTC,CASSRGQGGQFF
TRBD2,TRBV5-5,TRBJ2-3,-,TGTGCCAGCAGCTTGGTGGGGCTAGCGGGTGGAGAGGTTAACACAGATACGCAGTATTTT,CASSLVGLAGGEVNTDTQYF
TRBD1,TRBV27,TRBJ2-1,-,TGTGCCAGCAGCCTGACAGGGGACTCCTACAATGAGCAGTTCTTC,CASSLTGDSYNEQFF
-,TRBV5-1,TRBJ2-7,few,TGCGCCAGCAGCTTGGTAGGGACCTACGAGCAGTACTTC,CASSLVGTYEQYF
-,TRBV7-2,TRBJ1-3,-,TGTGCCAGCAGCCCGGGACGAGCCTCTGGAAACACCATATATTTT,CASSPGRASGNTIYF
-,TRBV11-2,TRBJ1-2,-,TGTGCCAGCAGCTTAGTATACGGCGGGACGAGTTCAAATGGCTACACCTTC,CASSLVYGGTSSNGYTF
TRBD2,TRBV28,TRBJ2-3,-,TGTGCCAGCAGTTTCCCCGGACAGGGTGCACCAGCGGGAGGGGTCCCCACAGATACGCAGTATTTT,CASSFPGQGAPAGGVPTDTQYF
-,TRBV29-1,TRBJ2-1,few,TGCAGCGTTGGAGAGAACAATGAGCAGTTCTTC,CSVGENNEQFF
TRBD2,TRBV7-6,TRBJ2-1,-,TGTGCCAGCAGCGCGGGACTAGCGTCTGTCAATGAGCAGTTCTTC,CASSAGLASVNEQFF
TRBD1,TRBV5-6,TRBJ2-5,once,TGTGCCAGCAGCTCTTTAGGGACAGATTACCAAGAGACCCAGTACTTC,CASSSLGTDYQETQYF
TRBD2,TRBV27,TRBJ2-7,-,TGTGCCAGCAGTTATTCTAGCGGGAGTCCCTACGAGCAGTACTTC,CASSYSSGSPYEQYF
-,TRBV2,TRBJ2-2,-,TGTGCCAGCAGTACTAAAACAGTGTCCGGGGAGCTGTTTTTT,CASSTKTVSGELFF